This T cell receptor (beta chain) was sequenced during a study of blood T cell repertoires in COVID-19. Study as a whole: The United States, Italy and Spain provided the acute and convalescent COVID-19 samples. Sample material is recorded as cDNA or gDNA derived from T cells, B-cell-depleted T cells, or PBMCs.

Trimming cost V 5 bases and J 0 bases, with 20 bases left between them. Germline V gene data show CDR1 as LNHDA and CDR2 as SQIVND (reference sequence). The CDR3 covers 18 residues. Original processing methods: Nucleated cell number was recorded as an estimate derived from reference gene primer amplification. Sequenced by immunoSEQ multiplex PCR; TCRdb stores in-frame clones only, minus some. V, J and clone size are those of that table, while D and trimming were read from the DNA. This sample has roughly 75,000 clones, with about 80% found just once. The sample was peripheral blood. The genes are TRBV19 and TRBJ2-1; D is ambiguous. The TCR comes from a man in his forties or fifties with acute or convalescent COVID-19. The CDR3 is CASSQSRGDRNSYNEQFF. The CDR3 region has the DNA TGTGCCAGTAGTCAGTCTCGCGGAGACCGTAACTCCTACAATGAGCAGTTCTTC.